This TCR beta chain emerged from a study of shared clonotypes between healthy human individuals. Across the whole study: Those who served as donors were two women and a few men between the ages of 18 and 49.

Genomic DNA belonging to each subset was distributed in equal measure over several immunoSEQ plates. PBMC DNA, left unsorted, was sequenced on ten immunoSEQ deep assay plates. Original handling: Filtering differed because ImmunoSEQ produced junction-only sequences that carried no quality scores. Assay used: immunoSEQ multiplex PCR; TCRdb lists only in-frame clones, some missing. The DNA was the basis for D and trimming; V, J and clone size are from that table. The data contain about half a million clones, around 73% of them singletons. The CDR3 runs to 12 residues. The germline V and J ends were trimmed by 5 bases and 4 bases, with 8 bases remaining between them. From germline, CDR1 is SGHTA and CDR2 FQGNSA. This clone came up many times.

What was sequenced was PBMCs. This TCR came from a woman aged 40-49 years in good health. Some clones in this sample may be carry-over from other donors' samples. This rearrangement joins TRBV7-2 to TRBJ2-5; no definite D call. The CDR3 reads CASSKWSETQYF. The DNA for the CDR3 is TGTGCCAGCAGCAAGTGGTCAGAGACCCAGTACTTC.